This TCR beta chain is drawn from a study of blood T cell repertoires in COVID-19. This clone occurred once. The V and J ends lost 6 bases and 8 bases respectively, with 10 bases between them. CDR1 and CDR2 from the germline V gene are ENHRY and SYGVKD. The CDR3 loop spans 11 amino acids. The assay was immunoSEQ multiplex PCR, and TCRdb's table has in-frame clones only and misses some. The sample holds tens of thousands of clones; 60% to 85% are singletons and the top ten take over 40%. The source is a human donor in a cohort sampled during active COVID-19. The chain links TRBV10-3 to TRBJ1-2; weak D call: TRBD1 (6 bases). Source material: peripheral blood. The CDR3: CAIRDSWGYTF. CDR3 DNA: TGTGCCATCAGGGACAGTTGGGGCTACACCTTC.